The next 9 T cell receptor beta chains were all read from a single sample in a study of T-cell reconstitution after alpha-beta-depleted transplantation in children. Unique molecular identifiers tagged the TCRbeta library. One entry per CDR3 protein, called by TCRdb with MiXCR from the PCR reads. The sample includes 500,000 to 750,000 distinct CDR3 sequences, about an eighth of them seen just once. Specimen: PBMCs, mostly from graft donor cells, collected 360 days after TCRalphabeta/CD19-depleted stem cell transplant. All receptors derive from a male patient between 5 and 17 years old who had a stem cell transplant for acute myeloid leukemia, so the T cells may come from the graft donor.

The gene calls are TRBV11-2 and TRBJ2-1; D unresolved. The CDR3 covers 12 residues. Trimming shortened V by 10 bases and J by 5 bases, and 12 bases separated the two germline ends. CDR1 and CDR2 from the germline V gene are SGHAT and FQNNGV. DNA of the CDR3: TGTGCCACCCCAAGGCGGAACAATGAGCAGTTCTTC. Amino acid sequence: CATPRRNNEQFF. Supplemented by reference TRBV11-2 and TRBJ2-1, the full variable domain reads EAGVAQSPRYKIIEKRQSVAFWCNPISGHATLYWYQQILGQGPKLLIQFQNNGVVDDSQLPKDRFSAERLKGVDSTLKIQPAKLEDSAVYLCATPRRNNEQFFGPGTRLTVL.

This clonotype showed up many times. The rearrangement links TRBV12-3 or TRBV12-4 to TRBJ2-3, with D possibly matching TRBD2 (5 bases). Between the trimmed V and J ends, which lost 1 base and 7 bases, there was a span of 18 bases. The CDR3 has 16 amino acids. CDR3 nucleotide sequence: TGTGCCAGCAGTTTAGTAAGTCTAGCAGGAATCCATACGCAGTATTTT. Translated, it gives CASSLVSLAGIHTQYF.

The chain employs TRBV28 and TRBJ1-5; a weak D match, TRBD1 (6 bases). The length of the CDR3 is 17 residues. Trimming pared 1 base from V and 1 base from J, leaving 14 bases between. Germline values: CDR1 MDHEN, CDR2 SYDVKM. The CDR3 sequence: CASSLFLTGWSNQPQHF. CDR3 bases: TGTGCCAGCAGTTTATTCCTAACAGGGTGGAGCAATCAGCCCCAGCATTTT.

This clonotype was seen a few times. The rearrangement uses TRBV4-2 and TRBJ2-7; perhaps TRBD2 as D (5 bases). The CDR3 has 14 amino acids. CDR1 and CDR2 (germline): LGHNA, YNFKEQ. Trimming cost V 1 base and J 6 bases, with 13 bases left between them. The CDR3 nucleotides read TGTGCCAGCAGCCAAGGAGGGTACCCACGCGAGCAGTACTTC. Encoded protein: CASSQGGYPREQYF.

The V call is TRBV28, the J call TRBJ2-7; 9 bases fit TRBD1. CDR1 is MDHEN and CDR2 is SYDVKM in the germline V gene. Trimming removed 1 base from V and 4 bases from J; junction bases left unmatched: 8. The CDR3 covers 16 residues. The CDR3 DNA reads TGTGCCAGCAGTTTATTTTTTGGGACAGGGCTTTACGAGCAGTACTTC. It specifies CASSLFFGTGLYEQYF.

The gene calls are TRBV12-3 or TRBV12-4 and TRBJ1-4; D is ambiguous. V was shortened by 6 bases and J by 3 bases, with 11 bases between the two germline ends. This CDR3 is built from 14 residues. CDR3 protein: CASRSYTSNEKLFF. The CDR3 DNA is TGTGCCAGCAGGAGCTACACGTCTAATGAAAAACTGTTTTTT.

This rearrangement joins TRBV7-9 to TRBJ2-2, with D hard to call. Trimming took 2 bases from V and 0 from J, leaving 7 bases between them. The CDR3 length is 15 residues. CDR1 and CDR2 from the germline V gene are SEHNR and FQNEAQ (reference sequence). The CDR3 reads CASSLMAANTGELFF. In DNA form, the CDR3 reads TGTGCCAGCAGCTTAATGGCGGCGAACACCGGGGAGCTGTTTTTT.

This clonotype was recorded once. The CDR3: CASSLRLGSSSYEQYF. DNA for the CDR3: TGTGCCAGTAGTCTACGACTAGGAAGTTCCTCCTACGAGCAGTACTTC. V gene TRBV19 combines with J gene TRBJ2-7; D is possibly TRBD2 (6 bases). The CDR3 extends over 16 amino acids. Deletions cut 5 bases from V and 0 bases from J, with 17 bases between. Germline V CDR1 and CDR2: LNHDA, SQIVND (reference sequence).

The rearrangement joins TRBV11-2 to TRBJ1-2, with D uncertain. In germline, CDR1 is SGHAT, CDR2 FQNNGV. The CDR3 has 17 amino acids. With 3 bases removed from V and 0 bases from J, the gap between germline ends came to 17 bases. The CDR3 region has the DNA TGTGCCAGCAGCTTCTCTCTGAGGAGTGTCCCTAACTATGGCTACACCTTC. Protein product: CASSFSLRSVPNYGYTF.